The sequence of this T cell receptor beta chain was determined in a study of blood T cell repertoires in COVID-19. CDR1 and CDR2 from the germline V gene are GTSNPN and SVGIG (reference sequence). This CDR3 has 14 residues. Trimming cost V 3 bases and J 5 bases, with 11 bases left between them. Profiling relied on immunoSEQ multiplex PCR, and the TCRdb table lists in-frame clones only, not all of them. The sample lists some 420,000 clones, roughly nine tenths occurring once. The receptor's source is a young man who had recovered from COVID-19. Source material: PBMCs or T cells enriched from blood (not recorded which). The V gene is TRBV30, the J gene TRBJ1-6; maybe TRBD1 (6 bases). This CDR3 reads CAWRSDSDNSPLHF. DNA for the CDR3: TGTGCCTGGAGGTCGGACAGTGATAATTCACCCCTCCACTTT.